A single T cell receptor beta chain is shown here with its context. Its antigen remains unidentified. Sequencing was performed with immunoSEQ multiplex PCR; in TCRdb, only in-frame clones are kept and a portion is missing. Of roughly 380,000 clones detected, about 92% appear once; the ten largest clones hold 3.5% to 4.5%. This sample is part of a study of Ad26.COV2.S vaccination and SARS-CoV-2 variants. Study-wide points: The authors reported substantial breadth in spike-specific CD8+ and CD4+ T cell responses after vaccination. Vaccinated and placebo-treated recipients had similar non-spike TCR breadth. Recipients given vaccine exceeded placebo recipients in spike-specific TCR breadth. TCR breadth and depth analyses may have underestimated total T cell responses.

The sequence was obtained from a human donor who had recovered from COVID-19. The sample was peripheral blood, taken after recovery from COVID-19.

Here the CDR3 DNA reads TGTGCCAGCAGCTTGGGGGGAGCAGCGAAGAACACTGAAGCTTTCTTT. Its protein product is CASSLGGAAKNTEAFF. The chain uses TRBV5-4 and TRBJ1-1, with unresolved D. Trimming cost V 0 bases and J 1 base, with 13 bases left between them. Germline V gene lookup returns CDR1 SGHNT and CDR2 YYREEE (reference sequence). The CDR3 is 16 residues long.